This T cell receptor (beta chain) stems from a study of regulatory T cells in long-lasting Graves disease. To make TCR beta libraries, researchers used iRepertoire HTBI primers and Arm-PCR of CDR3 regions. TCRdb recomputed calls from the multiplex PCR reads with MiXCR, one row per CDR3 protein. The data contain approximately 300,000 distinct CDR3 sequences, 18% of them singletons. Study-level findings and limits: The study found TRBV28, TRBJ1-2 and TRBJ2-5 favored in persistent disease. The number of shared public clonotypes was higher in persistent patients (about 3,000) than new patients (966).

Between the trimmed V and J ends, which lost 5 bases and 2 bases, there was a span of 4 bases. CDR3 length: 12 amino acids. CDR1 and CDR2 from the germline V gene are SGHNT and YENEEA. This clonotype was found many times. The antigen is undetermined. Time point reported: newly diagnosed GD, antithyroid drugs for less than 3 months. Following extraction of RNA from PBMCs, that RNA was used to make the TCR library. The receptor was isolated from a female donor with Graves disease. J is TRBJ1-5 and V is TRBV11-3; D unclear. Sequenced material: peripheral blood mononuclear cells (PBMCs), taken at new diagnosis, from a patient treated with antithyroid drugs. CDR3 DNA sequence: TGTGCCAGCAGCCACGGCAATCAGCCCCAGCATTTT. Residues: CASSHGNQPQHF.